The 11 T cell receptor beta chains below come from one sample, sequenced in a study of Ad26.COV2.S vaccination and SARS-CoV-2 variants. Treatment denoted: roughly 20 received Ad26.COV2.S at low or high dose, single or two shots; about 5 received placebo; per-sample allocation not given. Sampling happened 63 days after the first vaccine or placebo injection. Profiling relied on immunoSEQ multiplex PCR, and the TCRdb table lists in-frame clones only, not all of them. This table holds approximately 480,000 clones, around 90% found once. The sequencing used peripheral blood, collected in a trial of Ad26.COV2.S vaccine versus placebo. These receptors all come from a person aged 18-60 years who received the Ad26.COV2.S COVID-19 vaccine or a placebo.

This chain links TRBV5-1 with TRBJ2-2; 7 nucleotides match TRBD2. The CDR3 has 15 amino acids. Per germline, CDR1 SGHRS and CDR2 YFSETQ. Trimming took 4 bases from V and 0 from J; bases not matched to a gene: 3. The CDR3 spells CASSPSGTNTGELFF. The CDR3 nucleotides read TGCGCCAGCAGCCCCAGCGGGACGAACACCGGGGAGCTGTTTTTT.

V is TRBV19 and J is TRBJ1-5; D might be TRBD1 (5 bases). CDR1 and CDR2 (germline): LNHDA, SQIVND (reference sequence). This CDR3 is built from 15 residues. The ends were cut back, 5 bases at V and 6 bases at J, with 17 bases in the middle. This chain's CDR3 is CASSVRVLGPQPQHF. The CDR3 DNA follows: TGTGCCAGTAGTGTCAGGGTCCTCGGTCCTCAGCCCCAGCATTTT.

This clone was detected only once. The chain uses TRBV9 and TRBJ2-1; D remains ambiguous. The germline gives CDR1 SGDLS, CDR2 YYNGEE. Between the trimmed V and J ends, which lost 0 bases and 4 bases, there was a span of 5 bases. The CDR3 is made up of 13 amino acids. The CDR3 loop is CASSVAAYNEQFF. The CDR3, as DNA: TGTGCCAGCAGCGTAGCCGCGTACAATGAGCAGTTCTTC.

This chain joins TRBV7-6 and TRBJ2-6; D uncertain. Deletions cut 4 bases from V and 0 bases from J, with 4 bases between. From germline, CDR1 is SGHVS and CDR2 FNYEAQ. This CDR3 spans 14 amino acids. The DNA for the CDR3 is TGTGCCAGCAGCTACCCCTCTGGGGCCAACGTCCTGACTTTC. This translates into CASSYPSGANVLTF.

The V and J genes are TRBV27 and TRBJ1-1, with TRBD1 matching over 8 bases. Germline V gene sequence: CDR1 MNHEY, CDR2 SMNVEV (reference sequence). The CDR3 sequence is 14 residues long. J lost 3 bases, V lost 6 bases, and 6 bases had no gene match. The CDR3 bases are TGTGCCAGCAGCTACAGGGGGGGAGACACTGAAGCTTTCTTT. This gives the protein CASSYRGGDTEAFF.

In the case of this clone: The same CDR3 arises from other DNA sequences in this sample as well. The chain couples TRBV5-1 to TRBJ2-7; no clear D gene. V was pared by 0 bases and J by 0 bases, with 7 bases between. This CDR3 is built from 14 residues. Germline CDR1 is SGHRS and CDR2 is YFSETQ. The CDR3 DNA reads TGCGCCAGCAGCTTGGGTGGATCCTCCTACGAGCAGTACTTC. Its translation is CASSLGGSSYEQYF.

The rearrangement uses TRBV2 and TRBJ2-5; 8 bases agree with TRBD1. The germline V gene encodes CDR1 SNHLY and CDR2 FYNNEI. The ends lost 5 bases at V and 6 bases at J; junction bases unmatched: 5. The CDR3 consists of 13 residues. CDR3 coding DNA: TGTGCCAGCAGTTTGGACAGGGATAAGACCCAGTACTTC. It yields the protein CASSLDRDKTQYF.

The chain is built from TRBV10-3 and TRBJ2-3; D assignment may be TRBD1 or TRBD2 (6 bases each). Trimming left V 8 bases short and J 2 bases short, with 14 bases between. The CDR3 is 14 residues long. CDR1 ENHRY and CDR2 SYGVKD come from the germline V gene. In nucleotides, the CDR3 is TGTGCCATCGGGGCACCGGGGGCCACAGATACGCAGTATTTT. This encodes CAIGAPGATDTQYF.

This sequence joins TRBV25-1 and TRBJ1-1, with D uncertain. In germline, CDR1 is MGHDK, CDR2 SYGVNS. V was pared by 1 base and J by 7 bases, with 13 bases between. The CDR3 has 14 amino acids. The CDR3 sequence is CASSESVGGGEAFF. In DNA, the CDR3 is TGTGCCAGCAGTGAATCTGTGGGCGGTGGTGAAGCTTTCTTT.

The chain combines TRBV7-8 with TRBJ2-7; D may be TRBD2 (6 bases). Germline loops: CDR1 SGHVS, CDR2 FQNEAQ. V was clipped by 6 bases and J by 2 bases, with 20 bases between them. This CDR3 is built from 16 residues. CDR3 bases: TGTGCCAGCAGTCCCCGCCGGGGACTCGCGACCTACGAGCAGTACTTC. It translates to CASSPRRGLATYEQYF.

The J gene is TRBJ1-2, the V gene TRBV5-1; D is unclear. The CDR3 consists of 14 residues. V shed 0 bases and J shed 1 base, with 7 bases lying between them. Germline V gene sequence: CDR1 SGHRS, CDR2 YFSETQ. CDR3 protein: CASSLEVNNYGYTF. The DNA of the CDR3 is TGCGCCAGCAGCTTGGAAGTGAATAACTATGGCTACACCTTC. The entire variable domain, with the rest obtained from reference TRBV5-1 and TRBJ1-2, is as follows: KAGVTQTPRYLIKTRGQQVTLSCSPISGHRSVSWYQQTPGQGLQFLFEYFSETQRNKGNFPGRFSGRQFSNSRSEMNVSTLELGDSALYLCASSLEVNNYGYTFGSGTRLTVV.